This T cell receptor (beta chain) was sequenced for a study of glioma-infiltrating T cells. Per germline, CDR1 LNHDA and CDR2 SQIVND (reference sequence). Trimming left V 7 bases short and J 0 bases short, with 13 bases between. The length of the CDR3 is 15 residues. The iRepertoire nested amplicon-rescue multiplex PCR amplified TCR alpha and beta CDR3s from RNA. TCRdb independently ran MiXCR on the multiplex PCR reads; one entry per CDR3 protein. This table holds more than 95,000 distinct CDR3 sequences, about 30% found once. V and J are TRBV19 and TRBJ1-3; no clear D gene. The sequencing sample was made of glioma tissue, nonneoplastic brain tissue, or PBMCs (not recorded which). This receptor was taken from a human donor with low-grade glioma or glioblastoma, undergoing nonglioma brain surgery, or in good health (not recorded which). Written as DNA, the CDR3 is TGTGCCAGTACTCGTGGGGTCCTCTCTGGAAACACCATATATTTT. Translated, it gives CASTRGVLSGNTIYF.